This record looks at one T cell receptor beta chain sequence and its context. The antigen is undetermined. Between the trimmed V and J ends, which lost 6 bases and 6 bases, there was a span of 15 bases. CDR3 length: 13 amino acids. The germline V gene has CDR1 SGHRS and CDR2 YFSETQ. The data belong to a study of shared clonotypes between healthy human individuals. Across the whole study: CD8 memory received one plate per donor, CD8 naive two, CD4 memory three and CD4 naive three. Regarding the study as a whole: Naive subsets, compared against memory subsets, generally had larger estimated richness values. With few donors, the genetic and exposure-history diversity represented was limited.

Several immunoSEQ plates held equal portions of the genomic DNA taken from each subset. Sequencing was performed with immunoSEQ multiplex PCR; in TCRdb, only in-frame clones are kept and a portion is missing. The sample contains about 2.3 million clones, approximately 95% of which appear only once. This rearrangement joins TRBV5-1 to TRBJ1-1; D possibly corresponds to TRBD1 (5 bases). Sequencing was performed on naive CD4+ T cells from PBMCs. Subset reported: CD45RA+ positively selected. This sequence originates from a man aged 18 to 30 in good health. Some clones in this sample may be carry-over from other donors' samples. CDR3 protein: CASTEQQDSEAFF. CDR3 sequence (DNA): TGCGCCAGCACCGAACAACAGGACTCTGAAGCTTTCTTT.